The 22 T cell receptor beta chains in this list originate from one sample, sequenced in a study of blood T cells in healthy people across ages. A second PCR, run for about 7 to 11 cycles, used a sample-barcoded 5' primer plus a J-beta primer mix. TCRdb re-called the 5' RACE reads with MiXCR, one entry per CDR3 protein. The data hold 1.5 million to 2 million distinct CDR3 sequences, with roughly 30% observed a single time. Sequenced sample: blood. The receptors here all came from a woman aged 25 to 39 in good health.

CDR3 DNA: TGTGCCAGCAGCTTCGGGAATAGCGGTGCCTACGAGCAGTACTTC. Its protein product is CASSFGNSGAYEQYF. The genes are TRBV7-2 and TRBJ2-7, with D perhaps TRBD2 (6 bases). The CDR3 runs to 15 residues. Germline V gene data show CDR1 as SGHTA and CDR2 as FQGNSA. The V end was cut by 3 bases, the J end by 2 bases, with 14 bases between.

There are a few counts of this clonotype. The rearrangement links TRBV5-6 to TRBJ2-1; D possibly corresponds to TRBD1 (7 bases). Per germline, CDR1 SGHDT and CDR2 YYEEEE. V was trimmed by 4 bases and J by 6 bases, leaving 11 bases between them. The CDR3 covers 13 residues. This chain's CDR3 is CASSGGTVNEQFF. The CDR3 nucleotides are TGTGCCAGCAGCGGGGGGACAGTCAATGAGCAGTTCTTC.

This chain joins TRBV18 and TRBJ2-7, with 9 bases fitting TRBD2. Per the germline V gene, CDR1 is KGHSH and CDR2 is LQKENI. The CDR3 runs to 14 residues. Unmatched junction bases numbered 6, after V lost 6 bases and J lost 3 bases. CDR3 DNA sequence: TGTGCCAGCTCGAGCGGGAGGTCCCACTACGAGCAGTACTTC. Its translation is CASSSGRSHYEQYF. Supplemented by reference TRBV18 and TRBJ2-7, the full variable domain reads NAGVMQNPRHLVRRRGQEARLRCSPMKGHSHVYWYRQLPEEGLKFMVYLQKENIIDESGMPKERFSAEFPKEGPSILRIQQVVRGDSAAYFCASSSGRSHYEQYFGPGTRLTVT.

This clonotype was picked up many times. The CDR3 here is CSVVWGTRKETQYF. DNA of the CDR3: TGCAGCGTTGTTTGGGGGACCCGAAAAGAGACCCAGTACTTC. V is TRBV29-1 and J is TRBJ2-5; the D gene could be TRBD1 or TRBD2 (5 bases each). Trimming pared 4 bases from V and 3 bases from J, leaving 15 bases between. Germline CDR1 is SQVTM and CDR2 is ANQGSEA. The CDR3 runs 14 residues.

CDR3 sequence (DNA): TGTGCCAGCAGCTGGGGACAGGGAGCCTACGAGCAGTTCTTC. Residues: CASSWGQGAYEQFF. The chain combines TRBV7-6 with TRBJ2-7; 9 bases align to TRBD1. Judging by the DNA end, TRBJ2-1 fits better; the J call may be wrong. The CDR3 is made up of 14 amino acids. Germline V gene data show CDR1 as SGHVS and CDR2 as FNYEAQ.

Points on this clonotype: A much larger clone lies one base from this, so it may be a read error. This sequence joins TRBV6-4 and TRBJ2-4; D possibly corresponds to TRBD1 (5 bases). The V gene's germline CDR1 is MRHNA and CDR2 SNTAGT. V was pared by 5 bases and J by 13 bases, with 21 bases between. The CDR3 totals 14 residues. In DNA form, the CDR3 reads TGTGCCAGCAGTAGAGAGTGGGGCTACAATGAGCAGTACTTC. This codes for CASSREWGYNEQYF.

The J gene is TRBJ2-1, the V gene TRBV12-3 or TRBV12-4, with 7 bases identical to TRBD2. The junction had 11 bases not matched to a gene; V was cut back by 5 bases and J by 1 base. The CDR3 runs 17 residues. CDR3 nucleotides: TGTGCCAGCAGTAAATTAGGGGAGGGTGGGTCCTACAATGAGCAGTTCTTC. Protein product: CASSKLGEGGSYNEQFF.

On this clonotype: Mismatch with germline at one junction end may stem from a read error. In DNA, the CDR3 is TGCAGTGCTAGAGATTACGGGACTAGCGGGAGTGCGGGGTCCTCCGAGCAGTACTTC. Protein sequence: CSARDYGTSGSAGSSEQYF. The chain links TRBV20-1 to TRBJ2-5; TRBD2 matches at 14 bases. The DNA end lines up better with TRBJ2-7; the J call may be wrong. The germline gives CDR1 DFQATT, CDR2 SNEGSKA (reference sequence). This CDR3 region has 19 residues.

The table lists this clonotype with a count of one. This rearrangement joins TRBV20-1 to TRBJ1-1; D gene ambiguous. V was cut by 1 base and J by 4 bases, with 13 bases left in between. The germline CDR1 and CDR2 sequences are DFQATT and SNEGSKA (reference sequence). The length of the CDR3 is 14 residues. The CDR3 nucleotides are TGCAGTGCTAGAGCGGACTCCTCCCTCACTGAAGCTTTCTTT. Translating gives CSARADSSLTEAFF.

Many counts were recorded for this clonotype. V usage is TRBV7-2 and J usage is TRBJ2-1; TRBD1 is a possible D gene (5 bases). Trimming shortened V by 1 base and J by 4 bases, and 8 bases separated the two germline ends. The CDR3 contains 14 residues. Germline V lookup: CDR1 SGHTA, CDR2 FQGNSA. The CDR3 bases are TGTGCCAGCAGCTTAGAACCAGGGTACAATGAGCAGTTCTTC. It specifies CASSLEPGYNEQFF.

This clonotype has just a few counts. The V call is TRBV11-2, the J call TRBJ2-7; the D gene could be TRBD1 or TRBD2 (6 bases each). Trimming took off 4 bases at V and 4 bases at J, with 17 bases between the two ends. The CDR3 consists of 15 residues. Germline V gene data show CDR1 as SGHAT and CDR2 as FQNNGV. In nucleotides, the CDR3 is TGTGCCAGCAGCTCATTCCCGGGGGCGGGGTACGAGCAGTACTTC. It encodes CASSSFPGAGYEQYF.

The chain couples TRBV4-1 to TRBJ2-7, with 8 bases fitting TRBD2. With V trimmed by 0 bases and J by 2 bases, 3 bases remained unmatched. Germline V CDR1 and CDR2: MGHRA, YSYEKL. The CDR3 loop spans 15 amino acids. The CDR3: CASSQESGGPYEQYF. The CDR3, as DNA: TGCGCCAGCAGCCAAGAGAGCGGGGGTCCCTACGAGCAGTACTTC.

In its sample, this clonotype was seen many times. The CDR3: CSVEGYKMGDTQYF. DNA for the CDR3: TGCAGCGTTGAGGGGTACAAGATGGGCGATACGCAGTATTTT. V and J are TRBV29-1 and TRBJ2-3; D gene ambiguous. There are 14 residues in the CDR3. Germline assignment: CDR1 SQVTM and CDR2 ANQGSEA. Trimming removed 3 bases at V and 6 bases at J, with 16 bases between.

V is TRBV4-1 and J is TRBJ2-5; D is unresolved. Judging by the DNA end, TRBJ2-1 fits better; the J call may be wrong. Per germline, CDR1 MGHRA and CDR2 YSYEKL. This CDR3 region has 20 residues. The CDR3 DNA reads as TGCGCCAGCAGCCAAGGTCAGTGGGAAAGGCCGGCCACCCACCAAGAGACCCAGTTCTTC. The encoded protein is CASSQGQWERPATHQETQFF.

This clonotype was seen a handful of times. V usage is TRBV28 and J usage is TRBJ1-5; D is uncertain. The V gene's germline CDR1 is MDHEN and CDR2 SYDVKM. The CDR3 runs to 12 residues. With 6 bases removed from V and 5 bases from J, the gap between germline ends came to 8 bases. The CDR3 bases are TGTGCCAGCAGGGCCGCGGATCAGCCCCAGCATTTT. Translating it yields CASRAADQPQHF.

The chain is built from TRBV7-2 and TRBJ1-1, with 9 bases lining up with TRBD1. The J segment lost 10 bases and the V segment lost 3 bases, leaving 3 bases of the junction unmatched. Germline-derived CDR1 and CDR2 are SGHTA and FQGNSA. The CDR3 has 12 amino acids. The CDR3 region has the DNA TGTGCCAGCAGCTTTCCGGGACAGGGAGCTTTCTTT. Encoded protein: CASSFPGQGAFF.

The V gene is TRBV7-6, the J gene TRBJ2-5; 8 bases agree with TRBD2. The CDR3 runs 15 residues. V gave up 5 bases and J gave up 11 bases; unmatched junction bases: 16. Looked up from germline, CDR1 is SGHVS and CDR2 is FNYEAQ. The CDR3 loop is CASSTTGTRRSEQYF. The CDR3 nucleotides read TGTGCCAGCAGCACTACCGGGACTAGAAGGAGTGAGCAGTACTTC.

The chain carries TRBV11-2 and TRBJ2-1, with 10 positions matching TRBD2. The CDR3 extends over 21 amino acids. Trimming took 6 bases from V and 0 from J; bases not matched to a gene: 20. Germline CDR1 SGHAT, CDR2 FQNNGV. The CDR3 is CASRYPLKREGLTLSYNEQFF. The CDR3 DNA sequence: TGTGCCAGCAGGTACCCGCTAAAGCGGGAGGGCCTTACACTCTCCTACAATGAGCAGTTCTTC.

This clonotype has a handful of counts. The genes are TRBV5-5 and TRBJ2-7; the D is unclear. This CDR3 comprises 14 residues. Trimming removed 3 bases at V and 2 bases at J, with 12 bases between. CDR1 and CDR2 (germline): SGHKS, YYEKEE (reference sequence). CDR3 in amino acids: CASSYTTIAYEQYF. The CDR3 DNA sequence: TGTGCCAGCAGCTACACGACCATTGCCTACGAGCAGTACTTC.

As regards this clonotype: One end of the junction varies from germline; a read error may be responsible. J is TRBJ1-4 and V is TRBV6-6; weak D call: TRBD1 (6 bases). This CDR3 spans 15 amino acids. Germline CDR1 MNHNY, CDR2 SVGAGI (reference sequence). CDR3: CARSYSNRVEEKLFF. DNA of the CDR3: TGTGCCAGAAGTTACTCGAACAGGGTCGAGGAAAAACTGTTTTTT.

The chain uses TRBV29-1 and TRBJ1-2; D is possibly TRBD1 (5 bases). CDR1 and CDR2 from the germline V gene are SQVTM and ANQGSEA. This CDR3 contains 12 residues. Deletions cut 3 bases from V and 4 bases from J, with 9 bases between. CDR3 DNA sequence: TGCAGCGTTGAGCGGGACGTCTATGGCTACACCTTC. Translation: CSVERDVYGYTF.

This clonotype came up a few times. The chain links TRBV6-1 to TRBJ1-6; D ambiguous. In germline, CDR1 is MNHNS, CDR2 SASEGT. The length of the CDR3 is 12 residues. Trimming removed 11 bases from V and 10 bases from J, with 15 bases in between. The CDR3 sequence is CAGGQNRSPLHF. The CDR3 coding sequence is TGTGCCGGCGGGCAAAACCGGTCACCCCTCCACTTT.